This T cell receptor beta chain was obtained from a study of control samples from healthy donors and cancer patients (dated by TCRdb to the early 2020s). On this clone itself: This clone's antigen is unknown. One base away there is no much larger clone; base qualities are not given.

CDR1 and CDR2 are read off the germline V gene as KGHSH and LQKENI. Spanning cysteine to phenylalanine, the CDR3 consists of 14 amino acids. Only CDR3 DNA is held: 42 bases, read in frame from base 1. The V end loses 0 bases and the J end loses 1 base, and a stretch of 4 bases separates them. Library preparation used the immunoSEQ multiplex PCR assay. In TCRdb, the immuneACCESS table is reduced to in-frame sequences with V and J assigned. These tables do not hold every clone; where another copy was compared, an unresolved V gene accounts for under half, and the others remain unexplained. The sample yields 150,000 to 200,000 clones; approximately 90% were counted once. The top ten clones comprise around 1.5% of the sample.

The sequencing input was blood. The receptor's source is a man in his thirties or forties in good health. The receptor chain draws on TRBV18 and TRBJ1-3; there is no confident call for the D gene. This receptor carries the CDR3 CASSPPASGNTIYF. The base sequence is TGTGCCAGCTCACCACCTGCGTCTGGAAACACCATATATTTT.